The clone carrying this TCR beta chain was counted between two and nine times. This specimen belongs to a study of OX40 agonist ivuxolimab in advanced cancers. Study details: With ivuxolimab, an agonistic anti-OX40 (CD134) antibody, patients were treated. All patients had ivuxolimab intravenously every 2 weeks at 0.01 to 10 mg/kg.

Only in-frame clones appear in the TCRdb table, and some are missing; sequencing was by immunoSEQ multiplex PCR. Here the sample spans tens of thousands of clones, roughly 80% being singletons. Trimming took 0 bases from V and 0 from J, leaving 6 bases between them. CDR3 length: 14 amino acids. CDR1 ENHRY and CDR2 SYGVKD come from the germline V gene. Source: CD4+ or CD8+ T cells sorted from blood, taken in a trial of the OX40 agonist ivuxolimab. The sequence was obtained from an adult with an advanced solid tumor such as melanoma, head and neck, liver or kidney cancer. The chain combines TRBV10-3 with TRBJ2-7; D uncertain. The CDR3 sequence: CAISESGNSYEQYF. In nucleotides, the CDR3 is TGTGCCATCAGTGAGTCCGGAAACTCCTACGAGCAGTACTTC.